This T cell receptor (beta chain) appears in the sequencing data of a study of CD8+CD57+ T cells in acquired aplastic anemia. Study conclusions and caveats: The number of CD8+ CDR3 sequences shared by patients and controls was approximately 30. No significant patient-versus-control difference appeared in CD8+ Simpson's diversity.

Notes on this clonotype: Antigen: not known. The junction and the germline gene differ at one end; a read error may be behind it.

Previously, flow cytometry had revealed CD8+CD57+ cell expansion in the patients chosen for sequencing. The CDR3 sequence is 15 residues long. The germline CDR1 and CDR2 sequences are ENHRY and SYGVKD. Genomic DNA, the template, was used for profiling of the TCR beta VDJ and CDR3. In TCRdb, the reads were re-called with MiXCR into one record per CDR3 protein. The table lists around 200,000 distinct CDR3 sequences, roughly 50% of them singletons. The chain links TRBV10-3 to TRBJ2-7, with D tentatively TRBD1 or TRBD2 (5 bases each). Sequencing input: sorted CD4+, CD8+, or CD8+CD57+ T cells (not recorded which) from PBMCs. The source is a human donor with aplastic anemia. The DNA of the CDR3 is TGTGCCAGCAGTTACGCCGGGGCTAGTACCTACGAGCAGTACTTC. Amino acid sequence: CASSYAGASTYEQYF.